The TCR beta chain described here comes from a study of long-term antiretroviral therapy in people with HIV. The authors ran the immunoSEQ assay, v3.0, at survey level. TCRdb's table, derived via immunoSEQ multiplex PCR, lists solely in-frame clones and lacks some. The table records thousands of clones, about 76% of them present only once. The CDR3 totals 10 residues. The germline gives CDR1 WSHSY, CDR2 SAAADI. V was shortened by 8 bases and J by 5 bases, with 5 bases between the two germline ends. The sample here was unsorted PBMCs, taken 0.1 years before starting antiretroviral therapy. The receptor's source is a man between 18 and 29 years old with HIV. The chain has TRBV10-2 and TRBJ2-3; D gene uncertain. CDR3 nucleotide sequence: TGCGCCAGCCGAGGAGATACGCAGTATTTT. Translated: CASRGDTQYF.